This TCR beta chain was sequenced during a study of cytomegalovirus exposure and HLA in healthy donors. Points from the study as a whole: As a later analysis showed, several of the most significant clusters appeared to be linked to common viral pathogens.

Researchers ran the PCR with 60 Vbeta and 13 Jbeta primers. TCRdb's copy holds only in-frame clones and misses some; the assay was immunoSEQ multiplex PCR. The sample includes 95,000 or so clones, roughly 70% of them seen just once. Details on this clone: Its specificity is not known.

Germline CDR1 MNHEY, CDR2 SVGAGI. V lost 5 bases to trimming and J lost 6 bases, with 16 bases between them. CDR3 length: 14 residues. Sequenced sample: PBMCs. This chain joins TRBV6-5 and TRBJ1-1; D uncertain. The sequence was obtained from a woman aged 50 to 60 in good health and CMV-seropositive. CDR3 region: CASSRLGVGSEAFF. The CDR3 nucleotides are TGTGCCAGCAGTCGCCTCGGGGTAGGGTCTGAAGCTTTCTTT.